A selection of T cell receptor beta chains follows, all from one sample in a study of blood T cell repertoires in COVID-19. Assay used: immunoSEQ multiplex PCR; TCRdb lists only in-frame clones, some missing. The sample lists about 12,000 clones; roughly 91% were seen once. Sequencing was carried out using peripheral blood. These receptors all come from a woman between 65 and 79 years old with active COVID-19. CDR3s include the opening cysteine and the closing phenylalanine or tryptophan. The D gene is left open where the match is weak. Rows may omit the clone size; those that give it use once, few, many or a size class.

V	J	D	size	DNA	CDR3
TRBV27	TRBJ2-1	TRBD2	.	TGTGCCAGCAGTTTCCCGACTAGCGGGAGGTCAGGTGAGCAGTTCTTC	CASSFPTSGRSGEQFF
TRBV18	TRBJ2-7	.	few	TGTGCCAGCTCACCCGACAGGACCTACGAGCAGTACTTC	CASSPDRTYEQYF
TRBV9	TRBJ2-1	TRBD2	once	TGTGCCAGCAGCGCCCAAGCGGGACTCTACAATGAGCAGTTCTTC	CASSAQAGLYNEQFF
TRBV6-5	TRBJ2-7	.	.	TGTGCCAGCAGGCGGGGGCGAGGTGCAACCTACGAGCAGTACTTC	CASRRGRGATYEQYF
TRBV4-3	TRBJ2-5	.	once	TGCGCCAGCAGCCAAAGTCAGTACCAAGAGACCCAGTACTTC	CASSQSQYQETQYF
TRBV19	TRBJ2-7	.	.	TGTGCCAGTAGGCAATCGGCGGGTTCGTCCTACGAGCAGTACTTC	CASRQSAGSSYEQYF
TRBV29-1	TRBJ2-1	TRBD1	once	TGCAGCGCTTACACCCCAGGACAGGGAGGCAATGAGCAGTTCTTC	CSAYTPGQGGNEQFF
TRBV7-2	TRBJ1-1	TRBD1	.	TGTGCCAGCAGCTTACAGGGGGCGCCTACTGAAGCTTTCTTT	CASSLQGAPTEAFF
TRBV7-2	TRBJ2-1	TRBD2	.	TGTGCCAGCACATTCCAGCGGGGGTACAATGAGCAGTTCTTC	CASTFQRGYNEQFF
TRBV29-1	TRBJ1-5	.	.	TGCAGCGTCGGGGATAGCAATCAGCCCCAGCATTTT	CSVGDSNQPQHF
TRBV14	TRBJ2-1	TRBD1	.	TGTGCCAGCAGCCAATTCGACAGGGCGACCTACAATGAGCAGTTCTTC	CASSQFDRATYNEQFF
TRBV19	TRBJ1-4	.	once	TGTGCCAGTAGTATCGGTCAGGGATTAGGAAAACTGTTTTTT	CASSIGQGLGKLFF
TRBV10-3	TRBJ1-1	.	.	TGTGCCATCAGTGAGTTTGGGAGCACTGAAGCTTTCTTT	CAISEFGSTEAFF